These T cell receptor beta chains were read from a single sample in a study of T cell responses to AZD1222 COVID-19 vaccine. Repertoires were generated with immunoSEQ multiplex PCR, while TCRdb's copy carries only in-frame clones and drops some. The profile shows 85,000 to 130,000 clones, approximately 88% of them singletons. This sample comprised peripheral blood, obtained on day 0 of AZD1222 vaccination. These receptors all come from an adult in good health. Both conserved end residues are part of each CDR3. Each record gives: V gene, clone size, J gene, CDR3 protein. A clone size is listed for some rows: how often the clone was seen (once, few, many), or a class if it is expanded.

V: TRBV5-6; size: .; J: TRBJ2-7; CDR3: CASSLTPYEQYF
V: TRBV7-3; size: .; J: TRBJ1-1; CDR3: CASSLESRGRSEAFF
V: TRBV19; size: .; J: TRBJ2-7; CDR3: CASSITVSYEQYF
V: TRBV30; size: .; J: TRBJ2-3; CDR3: CAWSPWTGAADTQYF
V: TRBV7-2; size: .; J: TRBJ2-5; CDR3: CASSLVRGRQETQYF
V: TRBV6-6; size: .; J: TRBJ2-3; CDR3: CASSYGLVRTDTQYF
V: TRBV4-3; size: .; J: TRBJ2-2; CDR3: CASSQDGMGTGELFF
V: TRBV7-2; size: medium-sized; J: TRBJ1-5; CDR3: CASSLEWNQPQHF
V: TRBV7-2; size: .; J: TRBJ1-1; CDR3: CASSPDRGMGTEAFF
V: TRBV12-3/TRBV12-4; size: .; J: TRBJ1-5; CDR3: CASSLGGTQPQHF
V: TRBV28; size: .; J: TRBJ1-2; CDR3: CASSPPYNYGYTF
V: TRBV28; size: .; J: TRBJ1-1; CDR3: CASSLLTGFSTEAFF
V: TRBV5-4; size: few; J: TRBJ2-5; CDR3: CASSTLGGKGGTGTQYF
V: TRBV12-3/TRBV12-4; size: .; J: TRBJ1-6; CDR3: CASSLDIYSPLHF
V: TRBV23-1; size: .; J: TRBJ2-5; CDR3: CASTGGEGTQYF
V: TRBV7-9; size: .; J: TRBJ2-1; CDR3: CASSLAGYEQFF
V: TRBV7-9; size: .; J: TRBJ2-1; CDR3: CASSLEPGRRGSYNEQFF
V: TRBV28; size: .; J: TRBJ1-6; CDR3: CASRAGGSYNSPLHF
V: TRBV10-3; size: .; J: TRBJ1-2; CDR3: CAISDPGRREELNYGYTF
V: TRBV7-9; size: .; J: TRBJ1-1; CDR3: CASNGEINTEAFF
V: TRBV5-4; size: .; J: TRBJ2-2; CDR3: CASSLEHRGTGELFF
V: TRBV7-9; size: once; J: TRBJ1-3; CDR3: CASSFGSNSGNTIYF
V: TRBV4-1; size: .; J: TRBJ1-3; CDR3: CASSQFPSGNTIYF
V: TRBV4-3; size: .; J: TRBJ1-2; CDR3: CASSQEWSGGYTF
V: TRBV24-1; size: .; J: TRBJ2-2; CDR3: CATSDLRGNEWTVNTGELFF
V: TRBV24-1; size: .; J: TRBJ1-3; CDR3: CAAIGGGDEGNTIYF
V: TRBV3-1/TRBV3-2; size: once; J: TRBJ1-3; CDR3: CASSQEEKGDPSGNTIYF